This TCR beta chain was sequenced for a study of radiotherapy plus CTLA-4 blockade in lung cancer. Clones were read by immunoSEQ multiplex PCR, and TCRdb kept only the in-frame ones, dropping some. This sample yields some 96,000 clones, of which about 90% are seen a single time; approximately 5% belongs to the top ten. Trimming took 3 bases from V and 0 from J, leaving 3 bases between them. Per the germline V gene, CDR1 is SGHNT and CDR2 is YENEEA. There are 13 residues in the CDR3. The V call is TRBV11-3, the J call TRBJ2-1, with D hard to call. This receptor was taken from a human donor with non-small cell lung cancer that progressed on radiotherapy plus ipilimumab. The sequencing used peripheral blood, collected from a patient treated with radiotherapy plus ipilimumab. The CDR3 sequence is CASSFASYNEQFF. Written as DNA, the CDR3 is TGTGCCAGCAGCTTTGCCTCCTACAATGAGCAGTTCTTC. The full variable domain, its missing parts supplied by reference TRBV11-3 and TRBJ2-1, is EAGVVQSPRYKIIEKKQPVAFWCNPISGHNTLYWYLQNLGQGPELLIRYENEEAVDDSQLPKDRFSAERLKGVDSTLKIQPAELGDSAVYLCASSFASYNEQFFGPGTRLTVL.